This TCR beta chain was recorded in a study of Graves' ophthalmopathy and Graves' hyperthyroidism. In its sample, this clonotype was seen many times. Germline CDR1 MNHEY, CDR2 SVGAGI. The CDR3 is 14 amino acids. The V end was cut by 2 bases, the J end by 7 bases, with 9 bases between. Scientists amplified the TCR beta CDR3 regions from RNA transcripts. A first-round RT-PCR used HTBI primers, followed by a second-round multiplex PCR. TCRdb reprocessed the multiplex PCR reads with MiXCR, giving one entry per CDR3 protein. The sample includes roughly 400,000 distinct CDR3 sequences, roughly 15% of them seen just once. PBMCs were isolated by Ficoll-Paque density gradient centrifugation, using over 9.5 ml of fresh peripheral blood as the starting material.

The chain is built from TRBV6-5 and TRBJ1-6; D might be TRBD1 (6 bases). Source material: peripheral blood. The receptor was isolated from an adult woman with stable Graves' hyperthyroidism. The CDR3 DNA sequence: TGTGCCAGCAGTTACGTCACAGGGAATTCACCCCTCCACTTT. Its protein product is CASSYVTGNSPLHF.